A single sample gave rise to the 28 T cell receptor beta chains below, sequenced in a study of blood T cell repertoires in COVID-19. Sequencing was performed with immunoSEQ multiplex PCR; in TCRdb, only in-frame clones are kept and a portion is missing. The sample consists of 450,000 or so clones, approximately 90% of them appearing once. Material for sequencing was peripheral blood. The receptors here all came from a woman aged 40 to 55 with COVID-19, enrolled during active disease.

J is TRBJ2-5 and V is TRBV6-5, with D possibly TRBD2 on 5 matching bases. CDR3 length: 15 amino acids. Germline V gives CDR1 MNHEY, CDR2 SVGAGI. Deletions cut 5 bases from V and 0 bases from J, with 13 bases between. The CDR3: CASSPRPGNQETQYF. CDR3 bases: TGTGCCAGCAGTCCTAGACCGGGGAACCAAGAGACCCAGTACTTC.

This sequence joins TRBV7-8 and TRBJ2-7; D unresolved. The CDR3 covers 14 residues. The V gene's germline CDR1 is SGHVS and CDR2 FQNEAQ. V lost 7 bases and J 0 bases, leaving 13 bases between the germline ends. CDR3 DNA sequence: TGTGCCAGCACCTCGACGGGTACCTCCTACGAGCAGTACTTC. Its translation: CASTSTGTSYEQYF.

The V and J genes are TRBV7-3 and TRBJ1-1, with D perhaps TRBD1 (5 bases). V was trimmed by 4 bases and J by 12 bases, leaving 18 bases between them. The CDR3 is 13 amino acids. Per germline, CDR1 SGHTA and CDR2 FQGTGA. The DNA of the CDR3 is TGTGCCAGCAGCTCTCCGGGACTCCGTGGAACTTTCTTT. This encodes CASSSPGLRGTFF. The full variable domain, completed using reference TRBV7-3 and TRBJ1-1, is GAGVSQTPSNKVTEKGKYVELRCDPISGHTALYWYRQSLGQGPEFLIYFQGTGAADDSGLPNDRFFAVRPEGSVSTLKIQRTERGDSAVYLCASSSPGLRGTFFGQGTRLTVV.

The V gene is TRBV28, the J gene TRBJ1-2, with 10 bases matching TRBD1. The CDR3 runs to 16 residues. Germline V gene lookup returns CDR1 MDHEN and CDR2 SYDVKM. Unmatched junction bases numbered 19, after V lost 5 bases and J lost 13 bases. Here the CDR3 reads CASSPPPGTGDGSFTF. CDR3 DNA: TGTGCCAGCAGTCCGCCCCCCGGGACAGGGGACGGGAGCTTCACCTTC.

The chain carries TRBV6-1 and TRBJ2-2; a possible D gene is TRBD1 (5 bases). The CDR3 covers 14 residues. Trimming took 3 bases from V and 5 from J, leaving 10 bases between them. Germline V CDR1 and CDR2: MNHNS, SASEGT. The CDR3 DNA reads TGTGCCAGCAGTGAGGGGCTTGAAACCGGGGAGCTGTTTTTT. Amino acids: CASSEGLETGELFF.

On this clone itself: The sample has other DNA sequences that encode this CDR3 too. V gene TRBV27 combines with J gene TRBJ2-7, with D perhaps TRBD1 (6 bases). V lost 5 bases to trimming and J lost 0 bases, with 11 bases between them. CDR1 is MNHEY and CDR2 is SMNVEV in the germline V gene (reference sequence). CDR3 length: 14 residues. CDR3 bases: TGTGCCAGCAGTCCGACAGGAAGCTCCTACGAGCAGTACTTC. Translated: CASSPTGSSYEQYF.

The chain has TRBV9 and TRBJ2-2, with a weak D call TRBD2 (6 bases). The V gene lost 2 bases and the J gene lost 4 bases, with 18 bases spanning the gap. Germline CDR1 SGDLS, CDR2 YYNGEE. The CDR3 is made up of 17 amino acids. The CDR3 reads CASSVNPAGRITGELFF. For the CDR3, the DNA is TGTGCCAGCAGCGTCAACCCGGCGGGGCGGATCACCGGGGAGCTGTTTTTT.

The gene calls are TRBV7-9 and TRBJ1-2; D might be TRBD1 (6 bases). Trimming took off 4 bases at V and 2 bases at J, with 17 bases between the two ends. The CDR3 contains 16 residues. The germline gives CDR1 SEHNR, CDR2 FQNEAQ (reference sequence). The CDR3 nucleotides are TGTGCCAGCAGCTCCCTCCAGGGGAACCCCAACTATGGCTACACCTTC. This translates into CASSSLQGNPNYGYTF.

This clone showed up just a few times. J is TRBJ1-2 and V is TRBV7-2, with 10 bases aligning to TRBD1. This CDR3 has 14 residues. Trimming took 4 bases from V and 8 from J; bases not matched to a gene: 7. Germline V lookup: CDR1 SGHTA, CDR2 FQGNSA. CDR3 region: CASSSQTGGIGYTF. In nucleotides, the CDR3 is TGTGCCAGCAGCTCCCAGACAGGGGGCATAGGCTACACCTTC.

Only a few counts were recorded for this clone. V and J are TRBV9 and TRBJ2-7; TRBD1 aligns across 9 bases. The V gene's germline CDR1 is SGDLS and CDR2 YYNGEE. The CDR3 has 14 amino acids. The trim removed 0 bases at V and 7 bases at J, leaving 5 bases unmatched. As DNA, the CDR3 is TGTGCCAGCAGCGTAGGTGGGACAGGGAGGGAGCAGTACTTC. Translated, it gives CASSVGGTGREQYF.

The chain joins TRBV11-3 to TRBJ2-7; 11 bases line up with TRBD2. J lost 5 bases, V lost 5 bases, and 5 bases had no gene match. The V gene's germline CDR1 is SGHNT and CDR2 YENEEA. The CDR3 extends over 14 amino acids. The chain's CDR3 is CASSVSGRAHEQYF. Here the CDR3 DNA reads TGTGCCAGCAGCGTTAGCGGGAGGGCCCACGAGCAGTACTTC.

CDR3 region: CASSSVSTGTWETQYF. CDR3 bases: TGTGCCAGCAGTTCGGTCTCGACAGGGACATGGGAGACCCAGTACTTC. The V call is TRBV28, the J call TRBJ2-5, with 7 positions matching TRBD1. CDR1 is MDHEN and CDR2 is SYDVKM in the germline V gene. With 4 bases clipped from V and 5 bases from J, the junction kept 13 bases outside the gene matches. This CDR3 has 16 amino acids.

The chain recombines TRBV20-1 with TRBJ1-1; D is unclear. Germline V gives CDR1 DFQATT, CDR2 SNEGSKA (reference sequence). The CDR3 contains 15 residues. Trimming took off 3 bases at V and 1 base at J, with 15 bases between the two ends. The DNA for the CDR3 is TGCAGTGCTAGTGTCCAGGCAACACCGAACACTGAAGCTTTCTTT. This codes for CSASVQATPNTEAFF.

A note on this clone: The same CDR3 can be traced to other DNA sequences in this sample. The chain employs TRBV18 and TRBJ1-5; 7 bases fit TRBD1. CDR3 length equals 14 residues. V shed 3 bases, J shed 4 bases, and the junction held 3 bases outside the gene matches. CDR1 and CDR2 (germline): KGHSH, LQKENI. The CDR3 loop is CASSPTGANQPQHF. CDR3 nucleotides: TGTGCCAGCTCACCTACAGGGGCTAATCAGCCCCAGCATTTT.

The gene calls are TRBV9 and TRBJ2-7, with TRBD2 matching 10 bases. The CDR3 is 16 amino acids. Germline values: CDR1 SGDLS, CDR2 YYNGEE. The trim removed 0 bases at V and 0 bases at J, leaving 3 bases unmatched. CDR3 sequence (DNA): TGTGCCAGCAGCGTAGGGGCTAGCGGGAGCTCCTACGAGCAGTACTTC. This encodes CASSVGASGSSYEQYF.

The J gene is TRBJ2-3, the V gene TRBV5-4; D is undetermined. The V end lost 0 bases, the J end lost 5 bases, and 13 bases lay between the germline ends. Germline lookup yields CDR1 SGHNT and CDR2 YYREEE (reference sequence). This CDR3 has 15 amino acids. CDR3 bases: TGTGCCAGCAGCTTGGCGGTTGGGTCAGGAGATACGCAGTATTTT. Its protein is CASSLAVGSGDTQYF.

The chain employs TRBV28 and TRBJ2-7; 8 bases map to TRBD1. V was clipped by 7 bases and J by 4 bases; unmatched bases: 18. Per germline, CDR1 MDHEN and CDR2 SYDVKM. The CDR3 spans 17 residues. The CDR3 region has the DNA TGTGCCAGCACCACCCTCGGACGGGACAGGAGATCTTACGAGCAGTACTTC. Translating it yields CASTTLGRDRRSYEQYF.

The chain is built from TRBV5-6 and TRBJ1-5; no clear D. Looked up from germline, CDR1 is SGHDT and CDR2 is YYEEEE. V was cut by 2 bases and J by 2 bases, with 14 bases left in between. This CDR3 spans 16 amino acids. CDR3 residues: CASSFYGAVGNQPQHF. Here the CDR3 DNA reads TGTGCCAGCAGCTTTTACGGAGCCGTCGGCAATCAGCCCCAGCATTTT.

DNA of the CDR3: TGTGCCAGCAGTTTGCCCCCCGGGACAGGAGCCTTCTATGGCTACACCTTC. The encoded protein is CASSLPPGTGAFYGYTF. The gene calls are TRBV28 and TRBJ1-2; 8 bases map to TRBD1. The trim removed 3 bases at V and 4 bases at J, leaving 13 bases unmatched. Germline V gene lookup returns CDR1 MDHEN and CDR2 SYDVKM. The CDR3 runs to 17 residues.

The V gene is TRBV3-1 (or the pseudogene TRBV3-2), the J gene TRBJ2-1; TRBD2 agrees at 8 bases. CDR1 is LGHDT and CDR2 is YNNKEL in the germline V gene (reference sequence). The CDR3 consists of 16 residues. V trimming: 5 bases; J trimming: 0 bases; junction bases outside the gene matches: 6. CDR3 sequence: CASSTRGGSSYNEQFF. In nucleotides, the CDR3 is TGTGCCAGCAGCACCCGGGGGGGGAGCTCCTACAATGAGCAGTTCTTC.

The chain links TRBV5-8 to TRBJ1-1, with D perhaps TRBD1 (6 bases). Germline V lookup: CDR1 SGHTS, CDR2 YDEGEE. CDR3 size: 12 residues. The V end was cut by 5 bases, the J end by 8 bases, with 13 bases between. The CDR3 here is CASSKTGLEAFF. The CDR3 DNA follows: TGTGCCAGCAGTAAGACAGGACTGGAAGCTTTCTTT.

The rearrangement joins TRBV27 to TRBJ1-2, with D unresolved. Trimming took off 7 bases at V and 2 bases at J, with 14 bases between the two ends. The CDR3 is made up of 14 amino acids. From germline, CDR1 is MNHEY and CDR2 SMNVEV (reference sequence). This chain's CDR3 is CASTLLRANYGYTF. CDR3 coding DNA: TGTGCCAGCACCCTATTGAGGGCAAACTATGGCTACACCTTC.

V is TRBV12-3 or TRBV12-4 and J is TRBJ1-4; a possible D gene is TRBD1 (6 bases). V was pared by 5 bases and J by 8 bases, with 12 bases between. CDR3 length: 13 amino acids. CDR3 residues: CASSLGTYEKLFF. DNA for the CDR3: TGTGCCAGCAGTCTCGGGACATACGAAAAACTGTTTTTT.

This chain connects TRBV7-8 to TRBJ2-3; D remains unclear. Germline CDR1 reads SGHVS; CDR2 reads FQNEAQ. With 5 bases removed from V and 2 bases from J, the gap between germline ends came to 11 bases. The CDR3 loop spans 14 amino acids. CDR3 nucleotides: TGTGCCAGCAGCCCTTTGGGCCACACAGATACGCAGTATTTT. The encoded protein is CASSPLGHTDTQYF. The entire variable domain, with the rest obtained from reference TRBV7-8 and TRBJ2-3, is as follows: GAGVSQSPRYKVAKRGQDVALRCDPISGHVSLFWYQQALGQGPEFLTYFQNEAQLDKSGLPSDRFFAERPEGSVSTLKIQRTQQEDSAVYLCASSPLGHTDTQYFGPGTRLTVL.

The chain links TRBV7-6 to TRBJ1-2, with TRBD1 identical over 7 bases. CDR1 and CDR2 (germline): SGHVS, FNYEAQ. The V and J ends lost 1 base and 2 bases, in that order; junction bases with no gene match: 4. The CDR3 is made up of 15 amino acids. The CDR3 protein is CASSLEAGGNYGYTF. Here the CDR3 DNA reads TGTGCCAGCAGCTTAGAGGCAGGGGGGAACTATGGCTACACCTTC.

V is TRBV6-6 and J is TRBJ1-5, with a tentative D call TRBD1 (6 bases). V lost 5 bases to trimming and J lost 5 bases, with 16 bases between them. Germline V CDR1 and CDR2: MNHNY, SVGAGI (reference sequence). There are 15 residues in the CDR3. The CDR3 spells CASSTRTVVHQPQHF. CDR3 nucleotides: TGTGCCAGCAGTACCCGGACAGTCGTTCATCAGCCCCAGCATTTT.

This CDR3 reads CASSLNWQMNTEAFF. The CDR3, as DNA: TGTGCCAGCAGCTTAAATTGGCAGATGAACACTGAAGCTTTCTTT. This sequence joins TRBV7-8 and TRBJ1-1; D is unresolved. CDR3 length: 15 amino acids. Trimming removed 2 bases from V and 0 bases from J, with 10 bases in between. Per the germline V gene, CDR1 is SGHVS and CDR2 is FQNEAQ. Full variable domain (rest looked up from reference TRBV7-8 and TRBJ1-1): GAGVSQSPRYKVAKRGQDVALRCDPISGHVSLFWYQQALGQGPEFLTYFQNEAQLDKSGLPSDRFFAERPEGSVSTLKIQRTQQEDSAVYLCASSLNWQMNTEAFFGQGTRLTVV.

The chain employs TRBV2 and TRBJ2-2; TRBD1 aligns across 7 bases. This CDR3 is built from 15 residues. Looked up from germline, CDR1 is SNHLY and CDR2 is FYNNEI. J gave up 1 base and V 7 bases, and 6 bases lay outside the gene matches. The CDR3 DNA follows: TGTGCCAGCACCAAGACAGGGCTGAACACCGGGGAGCTGTTTTTT. Protein sequence: CASTKTGLNTGELFF.